Each of the 25 T cell receptor beta chains below was sequenced from the same sample in a study of OX40 agonist ivuxolimab in advanced cancers. Sequencing used immunoSEQ multiplex PCR; TCRdb keeps in-frame clones, though not all of them. The sample carries about 82,000 clones, 75% to 90% recorded once. The starting material was CD4+ or CD8+ T cells sorted from blood, obtained in a trial of the OX40 agonist ivuxolimab. Receptors originate from an adult with an advanced solid tumor such as melanoma, head and neck, liver or kidney cancer.

The V and J genes are TRBV19 and TRBJ2-1; 10 nucleotides agree with TRBD2. Trimming cost V 5 bases and J 5 bases; bases outside gene matches: 15. The germline CDR1 and CDR2 sequences are LNHDA and SQIVND (reference sequence). The CDR3 is 18 amino acids. The CDR3 here is CASSFGSGRSSRDNEQFF. CDR3 DNA sequence: TGTGCCAGTAGTTTTGGTAGCGGGAGGTCCTCCAGAGACAATGAGCAGTTCTTC. The variable domain in full, completed from reference TRBV19 and TRBJ2-1, reads DGGITQSPKYLFRKEGQNVTLSCEQNLNHDAMYWYRQDPGQGLRLIYYSQIVNDFQKGDIAEGYSVSREKKESFPLTVTSAQKNPTAFYLCASSFGSGRSSRDNEQFFGPGTRLTVL.

V usage is TRBV28 and J usage is TRBJ2-5; D call uncertain. Trimming removed 3 bases at V and 9 bases at J, with 14 bases between. The CDR3 covers 13 residues. The germline V gene has CDR1 MDHEN and CDR2 SYDVKM. The CDR3 bases are TGTGCCAGCAGTTTCCCCCCCTTTGGGGCCCAGTACTTC. Translating it yields CASSFPPFGAQYF. The variable domain in full, completed from reference TRBV28 and TRBJ2-5, reads DVKVTQSSRYLVKRTGEKVFLECVQDMDHENMFWYRQDPGLGLRLIYFSYDVKMKEKGDIPEGYSVSREKKERFSLILESASTNQTSMYLCASSFPPFGAQYFGPGTRLLVL.

CDR3 DNA: TGCGCCAGCAGCCCAGGGACTAGAGGCACCGGGGAGCTGTTTTTT. It yields the protein CASSPGTRGTGELFF. V is TRBV4-3 and J is TRBJ2-2, with 8 bases aligning to TRBD2. This CDR3 has 15 residues. The junction had 5 bases not matched to a gene; V was cut back by 4 bases and J by 4 bases. Looked up from germline, CDR1 is LGHNA and CDR2 is YSLEER.

V usage is TRBV10-3 and J usage is TRBJ1-1, with D unresolved. Germline V gene data show CDR1 as ENHRY and CDR2 as SYGVKD. This CDR3 spans 15 amino acids. V dropped 0 bases and J dropped 0 bases, with 8 bases sitting between them. The CDR3 DNA is TGTGCCATCAGTGAGTCGAGTTCCATGAACACTGAAGCTTTCTTT. It specifies CAISESSSMNTEAFF.

The genes are TRBV6-6 and TRBJ1-5; D is ambiguous. Germline V gene lookup returns CDR1 MNHNY and CDR2 SVGAGI (reference sequence). The CDR3 runs 13 residues. The germline V and J ends were trimmed by 7 bases and 3 bases, with 10 bases remaining between them. CDR3 region: CASTGRYNQPQHF. The DNA for the CDR3 is TGTGCCAGCACTGGCAGATACAATCAGCCCCAGCATTTT.

Here the CDR3 reads CASSLHLVGNEKLFF. CDR3 nucleotide sequence: TGCGCCAGCAGCCTACACCTCGTGGGTAATGAAAAACTGTTTTTT. The V call is TRBV5-1, the J call TRBJ1-4; D call uncertain. The CDR3 covers 15 residues. Germline assignment: CDR1 SGHRS and CDR2 YFSETQ. V shed 4 bases and J shed 4 bases, with 14 bases lying between them.

The chain has TRBV7-2 and TRBJ2-3; TRBD2 aligns across 10 bases. The trim removed 5 bases at V and 4 bases at J, leaving 18 bases unmatched. Germline V CDR1 and CDR2: SGHTA, FQGNSA. The CDR3 sequence is 19 residues long. In DNA form, the CDR3 reads TGTGCCAGCAGCACCCGACCTGGGACTAGCGTTAGTCTCCCAGATACGCAGTATTTT. This codes for CASSTRPGTSVSLPDTQYF.

The V call is TRBV28, the J call TRBJ2-5; 8 positions agree with TRBD1. The DNA end is more similar to TRBJ2-7, so the J call may be wrong. This CDR3 spans 18 amino acids. The V gene's germline CDR1 is MDHEN and CDR2 SYDVKM. The CDR3 DNA reads as TGTGCCAGCAGTTCACTAGTGGCGGGACAGGATTATTACTACGAGCAGTACTTC. The encoded protein is CASSSLVAGQDYYYEQYF.

V gene TRBV27 combines with J gene TRBJ2-7; TRBD2 aligns across 10 bases. Germline V gene lookup returns CDR1 MNHEY and CDR2 SMNVEV (reference sequence). The junction had 2 bases not matched to a gene; V was cut back by 6 bases and J by 0 bases. The CDR3 extends over 14 amino acids. This CDR3 reads CASRGLADSYEQYF. In DNA form, the CDR3 reads TGTGCCAGCAGAGGACTAGCGGACTCCTACGAGCAGTACTTC.

The chain couples TRBV6-4 to TRBJ2-1; 9 bases line up with TRBD2. The V and J ends lost 0 bases and 5 bases, in that order; junction bases with no gene match: 5. Germline-derived CDR1 and CDR2 are MRHNA and SNTAGT. The CDR3 spans 16 residues. The CDR3 DNA is TGTGCCAGCAGTGACTCAGGGCTAGCGGGACACAATGAGCAGTTCTTC. Protein sequence: CASSDSGLAGHNEQFF.

The chain carries TRBV6-1 and TRBJ1-2; maybe TRBD1 (5 bases). The CDR3 totals 15 residues. CDR1 and CDR2 (germline): MNHNS, SASEGT. V dropped 2 bases and J dropped 1 base, with 11 bases sitting between them. This CDR3 reads CASSEWGSSNYGYTF. The CDR3, as DNA: TGTGCCAGCAGTGAATGGGGGTCAAGTAACTATGGCTACACCTTC.

The chain combines TRBV9 with TRBJ1-1; 8 nucleotides align to TRBD1. The germline gives CDR1 SGDLS, CDR2 YYNGEE. With 2 bases clipped from V and 4 bases from J, the junction kept 4 bases outside the gene matches. The CDR3 covers 14 residues. For the CDR3, the DNA is TGTGCCAGCAGCGTGATACAGGGGGGCACTGAAGCTTTCTTT. It translates to CASSVIQGGTEAFF. Together with reference TRBV9 and TRBJ1-1, the CDR3 gives the full variable domain: DSGVTQTPKHLITATGQRVTLRCSPRSGDLSVYWYQQSLDQGLQFLIQYYNGEERAKGNILERFSAQQFPDLHSELNLSSLELGDSALYFCASSVIQGGTEAFFGQGTRLTVV.

J is TRBJ2-2 and V is TRBV25-1, with D possibly TRBD1 on 5 matching bases. Per germline, CDR1 MGHDK and CDR2 SYGVNS. V lost 3 bases to trimming and J lost 3 bases, with 14 bases between them. The CDR3 loop spans 16 amino acids. The CDR3 here is CASSDHRMADTGELFF. CDR3 sequence (DNA): TGTGCCAGCAGTGACCACAGGATGGCGGACACCGGGGAGCTGTTTTTT.

This clone showed up just once. The CDR3: CASSQSLYFWDREEETQYF. CDR3 in DNA: TGCGCCAGCAGCCAATCCTTGTATTTTTGGGACAGGGAAGAAGAGACCCAGTACTTC. The V gene is TRBV4-1, the J gene TRBJ2-5; 9 positions agree with TRBD1. V was pared by 2 bases and J by 3 bases, with 16 bases of the junction left unmatched. Germline V gene lookup returns CDR1 MGHRA and CDR2 YSYEKL. The length of the CDR3 is 19 residues.

This clone was seen once. The CDR3 region has the DNA TGTGCCAGTAGGGGGCCGGACTACGAGCAGTACTTC. This gives the protein CASRGPDYEQYF. The V call is TRBV19, the J call TRBJ2-7, with D perhaps TRBD1 (5 bases). Germline V lookup: CDR1 LNHDA, CDR2 SQIVND (reference sequence). The CDR3 runs to 12 residues. V was shortened by 6 bases and J by 3 bases, with 9 bases between the two germline ends.

V and J are TRBV28 and TRBJ2-7; TRBD1 agrees at 8 bases. Per the germline V gene, CDR1 is MDHEN and CDR2 is SYDVKM. There are 15 residues in the CDR3. The ends lost 5 bases at V and 5 bases at J; junction bases unmatched: 11. The CDR3, as DNA: TGTGCCAGCAGTCCCTCGTCCAGGGGGCCCCACGAGCAGTACTTC. It is translated as CASSPSSRGPHEQYF.

This chain uses TRBV27 with TRBJ2-2; D is unclear. Per the germline V gene, CDR1 is MNHEY and CDR2 is SMNVEV (reference sequence). There are 14 residues in the CDR3. V was pared by 0 bases and J by 7 bases, with 9 bases between. CDR3 sequence: CASSLSPSVGELFF. The DNA for the CDR3 is TGTGCCAGCAGTTTATCGCCATCGGTCGGGGAGCTGTTTTTT.

The CDR3 coding sequence is TGTGCCAGCAGCCCAGTAAACGGGGAGACCCAGTACTTC. It translates to CASSPVNGETQYF. The chain has TRBV6-6 and TRBJ2-5, with D unresolved. The V end lost 6 bases, the J end lost 5 bases, and 13 bases lay between the germline ends. CDR3 length equals 13 residues. Germline CDR1 reads MNHNY; CDR2 reads SVGAGI (reference sequence).

This chain connects TRBV4-3 to TRBJ2-7; the D gene is possibly TRBD2 (5 bases). Trimming pared 3 bases from V and 4 bases from J, leaving 13 bases between. CDR1 LGHNA and CDR2 YSLEER come from the germline V gene. There are 14 residues in the CDR3. CDR3 in amino acids: CASSHRGARYEQYF. In DNA, the CDR3 is TGCGCCAGCAGCCACCGGGGAGCAAGGTACGAGCAGTACTTC.

The genes are TRBV11-1 and TRBJ2-2; 8 nucleotides agree with TRBD2. With 1 base clipped from V and 0 bases from J, the junction kept 4 bases outside the gene matches. This CDR3 spans 17 amino acids. The germline V gene encodes CDR1 SGHAT and CDR2 FQDESV (reference sequence). The CDR3 reads CASSLELTSANTGELFF. The CDR3 coding sequence is TGTGCCAGCAGCTTAGAACTGACTAGCGCGAACACCGGGGAGCTGTTTTTT.

The chain has TRBV5-4 and TRBJ2-3; the D gene could be TRBD1 or TRBD2 (5 bases each). The CDR3 sequence is 17 residues long. Germline CDR1 is SGHNT and CDR2 is YYREEE (reference sequence). The V end was cut by 4 bases, the J end by 0 bases, with 18 bases between. The CDR3 is CASSLPQGEGSTDTQYF. In nucleotides, the CDR3 is TGTGCCAGCAGCCTACCCCAGGGAGAGGGAAGCACAGATACGCAGTATTTT.

This clone showed up just a few times. J is TRBJ1-2 and V is TRBV5-4; 9 bases agree with TRBD1. Trimming removed 0 bases from V and 2 bases from J; junction bases left unmatched: 2. The germline V gene has CDR1 SGHNT and CDR2 YYREEE (reference sequence). The CDR3 consists of 15 residues. CDR3 nucleotide sequence: TGTGCCAGCAGCTTGGGAGGGACAGGGAACTATGGCTACACCTTC. As protein: CASSLGGTGNYGYTF. Full variable domain (outside the CDR3, taken from reference TRBV5-4 and TRBJ1-2): ETGVTQSPTHLIKTRGQQVTLRCSSQSGHNTVSWYQQALGQGPQFIFQYYREEENGRGNFPPRFSGLQFPNYSSELNVNALELDDSALYLCASSLGGTGNYGYTFGSGTRLTVV.

The V gene is TRBV5-4, the J gene TRBJ2-3, with D perhaps TRBD1 or TRBD2 (5 bases each). V lost 2 bases and J lost 9, with 10 bases in between. Germline loops: CDR1 SGHNT, CDR2 YYREEE (reference sequence). The CDR3 is 12 amino acids. CDR3 protein: CASSFFGTTQYF. In DNA form, the CDR3 reads TGTGCCAGCAGCTTTTTTGGGACCACGCAGTATTTT.

The chain combines TRBV5-8 with TRBJ1-4; D not certain. The CDR3 consists of 16 residues. The V gene's germline CDR1 is SGHTS and CDR2 YDEGEE. Between the trimmed V and J ends, which lost 0 bases and 4 bases, there was a span of 13 bases. The CDR3 protein is CASSLGYTGGNEKLFF. In DNA, the CDR3 is TGTGCCAGCAGCTTGGGGTACACCGGAGGTAATGAAAAACTGTTTTTT.

The table lists this clone with a few counts. This chain joins TRBV7-9 and TRBJ2-7, with 11 bases matching TRBD2. The germline gives CDR1 SEHNR, CDR2 FQNEAQ (reference sequence). V trimming: 2 bases; J trimming: 3 bases; junction bases outside the gene matches: 6. This CDR3 region has 16 residues. The CDR3, as DNA: TGTGCCAGCAGCTTAACGTACGGACTAGCGGGCTACGAGCAGTACTTC. Translation: CASSLTYGLAGYEQYF.